The rows below give T cell receptor beta chains drawn from one sample of a study of spatial heterogeneity in lung cancer. TCRdb passed the 5' RACE reads through MiXCR, listing each CDR3 protein once. The profile shows around 1,200 distinct CDR3 sequences, about 12% of them singletons. The material sequenced was lung tumor tissue, taken at surgery. These receptors originate from a male donor with early-stage non-small cell lung cancer. CDR3s include the opening cysteine and the closing phenylalanine or tryptophan. The D gene is left open where the match is weak. A row's size may be missing; if present it is once, few, many or a size class.

d_call: NA
j_call: TRBJ1-4
cdr3_length: 13
clone_size: many
v_call: TRBV5-4
cdr3_nt: TGTGCCAGCAGCTTGGACAGGGACGAAAAACTGTTTTTT
cdr3_aa: CASSLDRDEKLFF

d_call: TRBD2
j_call: TRBJ2-7
cdr3_length: 15
clone_size: medium-sized
v_call: TRBV13
cdr3_nt: TGTGCCAGCAGCTTAGGGAGCGGGACCTCCTACGAGCAGTACTTC
cdr3_aa: CASSLGSGTSYEQYF

d_call: TRBD1
j_call: TRBJ2-5
cdr3_length: 14
clone_size: medium-sized
v_call: TRBV10-2
cdr3_nt: TGCGCCAGCAGTGATAGACAGGGCGGGGAGACCCAGTACTTC
cdr3_aa: CASSDRQGGETQYF

d_call: NA
j_call: TRBJ2-1
cdr3_length: 11
clone_size: medium-sized
v_call: TRBV24-1
cdr3_nt: TGTGCCACCAGTTATGCCGGGGAGCAGTTCTTC
cdr3_aa: CATSYAGEQFF

d_call: TRBD1
j_call: TRBJ2-1
cdr3_length: 19
clone_size: large
v_call: TRBV18
cdr3_nt: TGTGCCAGCTCGCTTACCGGGACAGGGATCACCCTCTCCTACAATGAGCAGTTCTTC
cdr3_aa: CASSLTGTGITLSYNEQFF

d_call: NA
j_call: TRBJ1-1
cdr3_length: 11
clone_size: medium-sized
v_call: TRBV6-5
cdr3_nt: TGTGCCAGCATCAAGAACACTGAAGCTTTCTTT
cdr3_aa: CASIKNTEAFF

d_call: NA
j_call: TRBJ2-3
cdr3_length: 15
clone_size: medium-sized
v_call: TRBV18
cdr3_nt: TGTGCCAGCTCACCGTCCCGGGGGTTGACAGATACGCAGTATTTT
cdr3_aa: CASSPSRGLTDTQYF

d_call: NA
j_call: TRBJ1-1
cdr3_length: 14
clone_size: medium-sized
v_call: TRBV5-1
cdr3_nt: TGCGCCAGCAGCCCGGGAGACCTCAACACTGAAGCTTTCTTT
cdr3_aa: CASSPGDLNTEAFF

d_call: NA
j_call: TRBJ2-7
cdr3_length: 13
clone_size: many
v_call: TRBV7-2
cdr3_nt: TGTGCCAGCAAAGAGGGCGGGACCCGCGAGCAGTACTTC
cdr3_aa: CASKEGGTREQYF

d_call: NA
j_call: TRBJ2-4
cdr3_length: 15
clone_size: medium-sized
v_call: TRBV6-5
cdr3_nt: TGTGCCAGCAGTTACTCGAGGGACAACAAAAACATTCAGTACTTC
cdr3_aa: CASSYSRDNKNIQYF

d_call: NA
j_call: TRBJ2-5
cdr3_length: 17
clone_size: NA
v_call: TRBV5-5
cdr3_nt: TGTGCCAGCTTCCAGGGCCTCCACGGTTACTTACAAGAGACCCAGTACTTC
cdr3_aa: CASFQGLHGYLQETQYF

d_call: NA
j_call: TRBJ2-3
cdr3_length: 12
clone_size: NA
v_call: TRBV7-2
cdr3_nt: TGTGCCAGCAGTTCGGGCGGAGATACGCAGTATTTT
cdr3_aa: CASSSGGDTQYF

d_call: TRBD2
j_call: TRBJ2-7
cdr3_length: 14
clone_size: medium-sized
v_call: TRBV2
cdr3_nt: TGTGCCAGCAGTCTACTAGCGGGAGCAGGAGAGCAGTACTTC
cdr3_aa: CASSLLAGAGEQYF

d_call: TRBD2
j_call: TRBJ2-5
cdr3_length: 18
clone_size: medium-sized
v_call: TRBV9
cdr3_nt: TGTGCCAGCAGCGTAGGGGCTAGCGGGAGTCTAGGAGGAGAGACCCAGTACTTC
cdr3_aa: CASSVGASGSLGGETQYF

d_call: NA
j_call: TRBJ2-6
cdr3_length: 19
clone_size: medium-sized
v_call: TRBV7-2
cdr3_nt: TGTGCCAGCAGCTTAGCGTCGAGGGAAGGAGGAGCTGGGGCCAACGTCCTGACTTTC
cdr3_aa: CASSLASREGGAGANVLTF

d_call: TRBD2
j_call: TRBJ2-1
cdr3_length: 16
clone_size: medium-sized
v_call: TRBV19
cdr3_nt: TGTGCCAGTAGTATTCTGGTCGCGGGAGGGTACAATGAGCAGTTCTTC
cdr3_aa: CASSILVAGGYNEQFF

d_call: TRBD1
j_call: TRBJ2-3
cdr3_length: 17
clone_size: many
v_call: TRBV18
cdr3_nt: TGTGCCAGCTCACCAACCGGGACAGGATTTAGCACAGATACGCAGTATTTT
cdr3_aa: CASSPTGTGFSTDTQYF

d_call: TRBD1
j_call: TRBJ2-1
cdr3_length: 15
clone_size: medium-sized
v_call: TRBV10-2
cdr3_nt: TGCGCCAGCAAAATACAGGGGGAGTCCTACAATGAGCAGTTCTTC
cdr3_aa: CASKIQGESYNEQFF

d_call: TRBD2
j_call: TRBJ2-1
cdr3_length: 21
clone_size: medium-sized
v_call: TRBV20-1
cdr3_nt: TGCAGTGCTAGAGCCGCAACCGGGACTAGCGGGAGAATCGTCTCCTACAATGAGCAGTTCTTC
cdr3_aa: CSARAATGTSGRIVSYNEQFF

d_call: NA
j_call: TRBJ2-7
cdr3_length: 15
clone_size: medium-sized
v_call: TRBV6-5
cdr3_nt: TGTGCCAGCAGGGGTAGTACAGATAGCTCCTACGAGCAGTACTTC
cdr3_aa: CASRGSTDSSYEQYF

d_call: NA
j_call: TRBJ2-1
cdr3_length: 14
clone_size: few
v_call: TRBV9
cdr3_nt: TGTGCCAGCAGCACCGGGACCCAGCCCAATGAGCAGTTCTTC
cdr3_aa: CASSTGTQPNEQFF

d_call: NA
j_call: TRBJ1-1
cdr3_length: 13
clone_size: few
v_call: TRBV29-1
cdr3_nt: TGCAGCGTTGAAGATCGGGGAAACCGGCGGGCTTTCTTT
cdr3_aa: CSVEDRGNRRAFF

d_call: TRBD2
j_call: TRBJ2-7
cdr3_length: 14
clone_size: medium-sized
v_call: TRBV29-1
cdr3_nt: TGCAGCGTTTTCTCCTTGGCGGGAGCAAGAGAGCAGTACTTC
cdr3_aa: CSVFSLAGAREQYF

d_call: TRBD1
j_call: TRBJ2-7
cdr3_length: 14
clone_size: medium-sized
v_call: TRBV7-6
cdr3_nt: TGTGCCAGCAGCTTAGCCGGGACAGGCTACGAGCAGTACTTC
cdr3_aa: CASSLAGTGYEQYF

d_call: TRBD2
j_call: TRBJ2-7
cdr3_length: 15
clone_size: medium-sized
v_call: TRBV9
cdr3_nt: TGTGCCAGCAGCCGACTAGCGGGACGCTCCTACGAGCAGTACTTC
cdr3_aa: CASSRLAGRSYEQYF

d_call: NA
j_call: TRBJ2-5
cdr3_length: 13
clone_size: medium-sized
v_call: TRBV11-1
cdr3_nt: TGTGCCAGCAGCTCAGGGCGACAAGAGACCCAGTACTTC
cdr3_aa: CASSSGRQETQYF

d_call: TRBD2
j_call: TRBJ2-1
cdr3_length: 17
clone_size: medium-sized
v_call: TRBV3-1
cdr3_nt: TGTGCCAGCAGCCAAGAGACACTAGCGGGATTCTACAATGAGCAGTTCTTC
cdr3_aa: CASSQETLAGFYNEQFF

d_call: NA
j_call: TRBJ2-5
cdr3_length: 14
clone_size: medium-sized
v_call: TRBV5-1
cdr3_nt: TGCGCCAGCAGCTTGAGGGTTAGCCAAGAGACCCAGTACTTC
cdr3_aa: CASSLRVSQETQYF

d_call: TRBD2
j_call: TRBJ2-7
cdr3_length: 14
clone_size: medium-sized
v_call: TRBV20-1
cdr3_nt: TGCAGTGCTCAACTAGCGGGCTACTCCTACGAGCAGTACTTC
cdr3_aa: CSAQLAGYSYEQYF

d_call: NA
j_call: TRBJ2-1
cdr3_length: 15
clone_size: few
v_call: TRBV11-2
cdr3_nt: TGTGCCAGCAGCCCTGGGCTAGTGGGAGAAAATGAGCAGTTCTTC
cdr3_aa: CASSPGLVGENEQFF

d_call: TRBD1
j_call: TRBJ2-7
cdr3_length: 10
clone_size: once
v_call: TRBV30
cdr3_nt: TGTGCCTCTAGGGGGCCCAGGGAGTACTTC
cdr3_aa: CASRGPREYF

d_call: TRBD1
j_call: TRBJ2-5
cdr3_length: 13
clone_size: medium-sized
v_call: TRBV13
cdr3_nt: TGTGCCAGCAGCGACGGGACAGAAGAGACCCAGTACTTC
cdr3_aa: CASSDGTEETQYF

d_call: TRBD1
j_call: TRBJ1-2
cdr3_length: 14
clone_size: NA
v_call: TRBV27
cdr3_nt: TGTGCCAGCTCCGGGGACAGGGGGCGTATTGGCTACACCTTC
cdr3_aa: CASSGDRGRIGYTF

d_call: NA
j_call: TRBJ1-4
cdr3_length: 13
clone_size: medium-sized
v_call: TRBV19
cdr3_nt: TGTGCCAGTAGTATAGATGCCGTGGGAAAACTGTTTTTT
cdr3_aa: CASSIDAVGKLFF

d_call: TRBD1
j_call: TRBJ1-3
cdr3_length: 16
clone_size: medium-sized
v_call: TRBV7-8
cdr3_nt: TGTGCCAGCAGCTTGGGACAGGCCTACTCTGGAAACACCATATATTTT
cdr3_aa: CASSLGQAYSGNTIYF

d_call: NA
j_call: TRBJ2-7
cdr3_length: 15
clone_size: large
v_call: TRBV6-5
cdr3_nt: TGTGCCAGCTTACCTCCTCAGGGGGGCCTCTACGAGCAGTACTTC
cdr3_aa: CASLPPQGGLYEQYF

d_call: TRBD2
j_call: TRBJ2-7
cdr3_length: 16
clone_size: medium-sized
v_call: TRBV7-9
cdr3_nt: TGTGCCAGCAGCTCCCCGCTGGCTAGCGGGAGCCCCGAGCAGTACTTC
cdr3_aa: CASSSPLASGSPEQYF

d_call: NA
j_call: TRBJ1-5
cdr3_length: 14
clone_size: medium-sized
v_call: TRBV18
cdr3_nt: TGTGCCAGCTCACCACCGGCAAGCAATCAGCCCCAGCATTTT
cdr3_aa: CASSPPASNQPQHF

d_call: NA
j_call: TRBJ1-5
cdr3_length: 12
clone_size: medium-sized
v_call: TRBV6-2/TRBV6-3
cdr3_nt: TGTGCCAGCAGTCAAGTGTATCAGCCCCAGCATTTT
cdr3_aa: CASSQVYQPQHF

d_call: NA
j_call: TRBJ2-5
cdr3_length: 13
clone_size: medium-sized
v_call: TRBV20-1
cdr3_nt: TGCAGCGCTGTTTCTCCCCTACAAGAGACCCAGTACTTC
cdr3_aa: CSAVSPLQETQYF

d_call: TRBD1
j_call: TRBJ2-7
cdr3_length: 17
clone_size: medium-sized
v_call: TRBV6-6
cdr3_nt: TGTGCCGGAAAGACAGGGGGCGATTTAAAGAGGTCCTACGAGCAGTACTTC
cdr3_aa: CAGKTGGDLKRSYEQYF

d_call: TRBD2
j_call: TRBJ2-7
cdr3_length: 15
clone_size: NA
v_call: TRBV4-1
cdr3_nt: TGCGCCAGCAGCCAAGGGACTAGATCCGGATACGAGCAGTACTTC
cdr3_aa: CASSQGTRSGYEQYF

d_call: NA
j_call: TRBJ1-6
cdr3_length: 13
clone_size: medium-sized
v_call: TRBV7-2
cdr3_nt: TGTGCCAGCAGCTTGCGGGGGGGTTCACCCCTCCACTTT
cdr3_aa: CASSLRGGSPLHF

d_call: TRBD1
j_call: TRBJ1-4
cdr3_length: 15
clone_size: large
v_call: TRBV3-1
cdr3_nt: TGTGCCAGCAGCTCCGGGACAGGGCTTGTGGAAAAACTGTTTTTT
cdr3_aa: CASSSGTGLVEKLFF

d_call: NA
j_call: TRBJ2-5
cdr3_length: 13
clone_size: NA
v_call: TRBV28
cdr3_nt: TGTGCCAGCAGTCCCGGTGGGCGAGAGACCCAGTACTTC
cdr3_aa: CASSPGGRETQYF

d_call: TRBD1
j_call: TRBJ2-7
cdr3_length: 17
clone_size: medium-sized
v_call: TRBV5-1
cdr3_nt: TGCGCCAGCAGCGCGTCCTCCTCGGACAGGGGGACCTACGAGCAGTACTTC
cdr3_aa: CASSASSSDRGTYEQYF

d_call: TRBD2
j_call: TRBJ2-5
cdr3_length: 13
clone_size: medium-sized
v_call: TRBV2
cdr3_nt: TGTGCCAGCGTTCTACTAGCGGCCCGCTCCCAGTACTTC
cdr3_aa: CASVLLAARSQYF

d_call: NA
j_call: TRBJ2-2
cdr3_length: 15
clone_size: NA
v_call: TRBV6-2/TRBV6-3
cdr3_nt: TGTGCCAGCATCCGGCCCGCCGGAGGGACCGGGGAGCTGTTTTTT
cdr3_aa: CASIRPAGGTGELFF

d_call: TRBD1
j_call: TRBJ2-1
cdr3_length: 14
clone_size: medium-sized
v_call: TRBV30
cdr3_nt: TGTGCCTGGAGTGTAGCTGACAGGGACAATGAGCAGTTCTTC
cdr3_aa: CAWSVADRDNEQFF

d_call: NA
j_call: TRBJ2-1
cdr3_length: 15
clone_size: many
v_call: TRBV18
cdr3_nt: TGTGCCAGCTCACAGTCAGGGGCCTCCTACAATGAGCAGTTCTTC
cdr3_aa: CASSQSGASYNEQFF

d_call: NA
j_call: TRBJ2-3
cdr3_length: 13
clone_size: medium-sized
v_call: TRBV6-5
cdr3_nt: TGTGCCAGCAGTTACTCAAGGGAAGATACGCAGTATTTT
cdr3_aa: CASSYSREDTQYF

d_call: NA
j_call: TRBJ2-3
cdr3_length: 16
clone_size: medium-sized
v_call: TRBV12-3/TRBV12-4
cdr3_nt: TGTGCCAGCAGTGGCGGGAGCAGGGGGGGCACAGATACGCAGTATTTT
cdr3_aa: CASSGGSRGGTDTQYF

d_call: TRBD2
j_call: TRBJ2-3
cdr3_length: 17
clone_size: many
v_call: TRBV29-1
cdr3_nt: TGCAGCGTTGAAGAGGGCCTAGCGGGCTCTAGCACAGATACGCAGTATTTT
cdr3_aa: CSVEEGLAGSSTDTQYF

d_call: NA
j_call: TRBJ2-7
cdr3_length: 11
clone_size: medium-sized
v_call: TRBV6-1
cdr3_nt: TGTGCCAGCACCTTCTCCTACGAGCAGTACTTC
cdr3_aa: CASTFSYEQYF

d_call: NA
j_call: TRBJ1-1
cdr3_length: 15
clone_size: large
v_call: TRBV7-2
cdr3_nt: TGTGCCAGCAGCTTACAGGGGCTTAGCGTCACTGAAGCTTTCTTT
cdr3_aa: CASSLQGLSVTEAFF

d_call: TRBD1
j_call: TRBJ1-5
cdr3_length: 14
clone_size: medium-sized
v_call: TRBV19
cdr3_nt: TGTGCCAGTAGTAAGACAGGGGGAAATCAGCCCCAGCATTTT
cdr3_aa: CASSKTGGNQPQHF

d_call: NA
j_call: TRBJ1-2
cdr3_length: 15
clone_size: medium-sized
v_call: TRBV7-2
cdr3_nt: TGTGCCAGCAGCTTAGTCGGAGGGACTACCTATGGCTACACCTTC
cdr3_aa: CASSLVGGTTYGYTF